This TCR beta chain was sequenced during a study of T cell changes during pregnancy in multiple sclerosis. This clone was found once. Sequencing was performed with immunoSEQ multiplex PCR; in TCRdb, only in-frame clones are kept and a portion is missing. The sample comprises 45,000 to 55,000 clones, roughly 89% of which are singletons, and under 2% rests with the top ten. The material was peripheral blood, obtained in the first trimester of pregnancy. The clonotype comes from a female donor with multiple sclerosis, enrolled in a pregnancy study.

The DNA for the CDR3 is TGCGCCAGCAGCTTCAGACAGGGAGCAGAGGATGGCTACACCTTC. Residues: CASSFRQGAEDGYTF. This chain uses TRBV5-1 with TRBJ1-2, with 7 bases identical to TRBD1. This CDR3 comprises 15 residues. The germline gives CDR1 SGHRS, CDR2 YFSETQ. Trimming took 2 bases from V and 6 from J; bases not matched to a gene: 10.